Listed here are 21 T cell receptor beta chains from one sample, sequenced in a study of T cell responses to AZD1222 COVID-19 vaccine. The repertoire was sequenced with immunoSEQ multiplex PCR; TCRdb's copy has only in-frame clones and lacks some. The repertoire has some 130,000 clones, about nine tenths of them found once; the top ten carry 1.5%. Source: peripheral blood, taken on day 0 of AZD1222 vaccination. The receptors originated from an adult in good health.

The rearrangement links TRBV7-2 to TRBJ1-2; no clear D gene. V gave up 0 bases and J gave up 2 bases, with 7 bases separating them. CDR1 is SGHTA and CDR2 is FQGNSA in the germline V gene. The CDR3 extends over 14 amino acids. The CDR3 DNA follows: TGTGCCAGCAGCTTAGCCTGGGAGAACTATGGCTACACCTTC. Its translation: CASSLAWENYGYTF.

The chain combines TRBV30 with TRBJ1-2; the D is unclear. The V end was cut by 6 bases, the J end by 0 bases, with 5 bases between. This CDR3 is built from 11 residues. Per germline, CDR1 GTSNPN and CDR2 SVGIG (reference sequence). CDR3 residues: CACQANYGYTF. The CDR3 DNA sequence: TGTGCCTGCCAGGCTAACTATGGCTACACCTTC.

This sequence joins TRBV5-4 and TRBJ1-2, with TRBD1 matching over 7 bases. V lost 2 bases and J lost 4; bases outside the gene matches: 11. Germline assignment: CDR1 SGHNT and CDR2 YYREEE (reference sequence). The CDR3 has 16 amino acids. In DNA form, the CDR3 reads TGTGCCAGCAGCTTTCCCGGGACAGAGTCCCTCTATGGCTACACCTTC. Encoded protein: CASSFPGTESLYGYTF.

The chain joins TRBV9 to TRBJ2-7; TRBD2 is a possible D gene (5 bases). The CDR3 consists of 13 residues. The V end lost 1 base, the J end lost 6 bases, and 11 bases lay between the germline ends. Looked up from germline, CDR1 is SGDLS and CDR2 is YYNGEE. The CDR3 DNA is TGTGCCAGCAGCGTAATCGGCGGGCTCGAGCAGTACTTC. It encodes CASSVIGGLEQYF.

This sequence joins TRBV29-1 and TRBJ1-5, with D possibly being TRBD1 (6 bases). The CDR3 is made up of 9 amino acids. Per the germline V gene, CDR1 is SQVTM and CDR2 is ANQGSEA. CDR3 DNA sequence: TGCGTTACAGGGCAGCCCCAGCATTTT. Amino acid sequence: CVTGQPQHF.

This clone was counted a single time. The chain joins TRBV4-3 to TRBJ1-3; a possible D gene is TRBD1 (6 bases). This CDR3 has 15 residues. Germline loops: CDR1 LGHNA, CDR2 YSLEER. V lost 3 bases to trimming and J lost 2 bases, with 11 bases between them. CDR3 nucleotide sequence: TGCGCCAGCAGCCAGTCCGGGACACCTGGAAACACCATATATTTT. Protein: CASSQSGTPGNTIYF.

V is TRBV18 and J is TRBJ1-5; no firm D call. The CDR3 is made up of 14 amino acids. Looked up from germline, CDR1 is KGHSH and CDR2 is LQKENI. V shed 3 bases and J shed 4 bases, with 10 bases lying between them. DNA for the CDR3: TGTGCCAGCTCACCTTCGGACGGTAATCAGCCCCAGCATTTT. Encoded protein: CASSPSDGNQPQHF.

This clone was seen just once. CDR3 in amino acids: CASQASDRGNEKLFF. DNA for the CDR3: TGTGCCAGCCAGGCCTCAGACCGGGGCAATGAAAAACTGTTTTTT. The J gene is TRBJ1-4, the V gene TRBV10-3, with D tentatively TRBD1 (5 bases). Per germline, CDR1 ENHRY and CDR2 SYGVKD. V was clipped by 10 bases and J by 5 bases, with 20 bases between them. This CDR3 contains 15 residues.

The genes are TRBV5-1 and TRBJ2-3; the match to TRBD1 covers 8 bases. The CDR3 has 15 residues. Germline V gene lookup returns CDR1 SGHRS and CDR2 YFSETQ. The V and J ends lost 4 bases and 5 bases, in that order; junction bases with no gene match: 9. This chain's CDR3 is CASSPYGQGGDTQYF. DNA of the CDR3: TGCGCCAGCAGCCCCTACGGACAGGGTGGAGATACGCAGTATTTT.

The chain joins TRBV9 to TRBJ2-1; weak D call: TRBD1 (5 bases). Germline V gene lookup returns CDR1 SGDLS and CDR2 YYNGEE. V was trimmed by 0 bases and J by 10 bases, leaving 5 bases between them. The CDR3 is 11 residues long. CDR3 in amino acids: CASSVEGEQFF. The CDR3 DNA reads as TGTGCCAGCAGCGTAGAGGGGGAGCAGTTCTTC.

V gene TRBV7-8 combines with J gene TRBJ1-1; 7 nucleotides match TRBD1. The CDR3 runs to 14 residues. The V segment lost 5 bases and the J segment 5 bases; nucleotides outside the gene matches: 8. Germline-derived CDR1 and CDR2 are SGHVS and FQNEAQ. CDR3 residues: CASSRAGGGTEAFF. In DNA, the CDR3 is TGTGCCAGCAGCCGAGCAGGGGGAGGGACTGAAGCTTTCTTT.

The CDR3 DNA sequence: TGTGCCAGCAGCGTAAGCGGGGAGTTCTCCTACGAGCAGTACTTC. Translating it yields CASSVSGEFSYEQYF. This chain joins TRBV9 and TRBJ2-7; TRBD2 agrees at 7 bases. J was trimmed by 0 bases and V by 1 base; bases with no gene match: 4. Germline assignment: CDR1 SGDLS and CDR2 YYNGEE. This CDR3 is built from 15 residues.

The V gene is TRBV11-2, the J gene TRBJ2-2, with D tentatively TRBD1 or TRBD2 (5 bases each). CDR3 length: 16 residues. Trimming pared 1 base from V and 3 bases from J, leaving 12 bases between. Germline V gives CDR1 SGHAT, CDR2 FQNNGV. The CDR3 DNA follows: TGTGCCAGCAGCTTAGTCATCGGGACCTACACCGGGGAGCTGTTTTTT. As protein: CASSLVIGTYTGELFF. Together with reference TRBV11-2 and TRBJ2-2, the CDR3 gives the full variable domain: EAGVAQSPRYKIIEKRQSVAFWCNPISGHATLYWYQQILGQGPKLLIQFQNNGVVDDSQLPKDRFSAERLKGVDSTLKIQPAKLEDSAVYLCASSLVIGTYTGELFFGEGSRLTVL.

DNA of the CDR3: TGTGCCAGCAGCCCCCCCGCCCGGGACAGGGAGGCCTACGAGCAGTACTTC. This sequence encodes CASSPPARDREAYEQYF. The V and J genes are TRBV28 and TRBJ2-7, with 9 bases that match TRBD1. The CDR3 is made up of 17 amino acids. Per the germline V gene, CDR1 is MDHEN and CDR2 is SYDVKM. With 6 bases clipped from V and 2 bases from J, the junction kept 14 bases outside the gene matches.

V is TRBV5-1 and J is TRBJ1-2; possible D gene TRBD1, 5 bases. The V end was cut by 4 bases, the J end by 4 bases, with 11 bases between. The CDR3 is 13 amino acids. Germline V gives CDR1 SGHRS, CDR2 YFSETQ. Written as DNA, the CDR3 is TGCGCCAGCAGCCCCGACAGAGGCTATGGCTACACCTTC. Translating it yields CASSPDRGYGYTF.

This rearrangement joins TRBV7-9 to TRBJ2-6, with D hard to call. In germline, CDR1 is SEHNR, CDR2 FQNEAQ (reference sequence). The CDR3 covers 14 residues. Trimming stripped 3 bases from V and 1 base from J, with 4 bases between. The CDR3 DNA is TGTGCCAGCAGCTTGGGGTCTGGGGCCAACGTCCTGACTTTC. Translated, it gives CASSLGSGANVLTF. The full variable domain, completed using reference TRBV7-9 and TRBJ2-6, is DTGVSQNPRHKITKRGQNVTFRCDPISEHNRLYWYRQTLGQGPEFLTYFQNEAQLEKSRLLSDRFSAERPKGSFSTLEIQRTEQGDSAMYLCASSLGSGANVLTFGAGSRLTVL.

This clone was detected only once. The chain joins TRBV9 to TRBJ1-1; D gene unclear. Germline assignment: CDR1 SGDLS and CDR2 YYNGEE. Trimming removed 0 bases at V and 7 bases at J, with 13 bases between. The CDR3 extends over 14 amino acids. For the CDR3, the DNA is TGTGCCAGCAGCGTAGGCCAGGCCCCGCGTGAAGCTTTCTTT. This gives the protein CASSVGQAPREAFF.

The rearrangement links TRBV28 to TRBJ1-5; maybe TRBD1 (6 bases). Looked up from germline, CDR1 is MDHEN and CDR2 is SYDVKM. This CDR3 spans 17 amino acids. Deletions cut 5 bases from V and 2 bases from J, with 19 bases between. For the CDR3, the DNA is TGTGCCAGCAGTCCCCTCGGGGGGCTTGAGGGCAATCAGCCCCAGCATTTT. Protein sequence: CASSPLGGLEGNQPQHF.

The rearrangement joins TRBV9 to TRBJ2-6; D ambiguous. The CDR3 length is 16 residues. Looked up from germline, CDR1 is SGDLS and CDR2 is YYNGEE. V dropped 4 bases and J dropped 0 bases, with 11 bases sitting between them. CDR3 residues: CASSKDGYSGANVLTF. In DNA, the CDR3 is TGTGCCAGCAGCAAAGACGGCTACTCTGGGGCCAACGTCCTGACTTTC.

The V and J genes are TRBV5-1 and TRBJ1-6, with 9 bases identical to TRBD1. Looked up from germline, CDR1 is SGHRS and CDR2 is YFSETQ. This CDR3 region has 19 residues. With V trimmed by 4 bases and J by 0 bases, 11 bases remained unmatched. The CDR3 loop is CASSPRDRAASSYNSPLHF. The CDR3 bases are TGCGCCAGCAGCCCGAGGGACAGGGCGGCAAGCTCCTATAATTCACCCCTCCACTTT.

The chain carries TRBV24-1 and TRBJ2-2; 8 bases map to TRBD1. The CDR3 consists of 14 residues. Germline V CDR1 and CDR2: KGHDR, SFDVKD. V shed 8 bases, J shed 3 bases, and the junction held 4 bases outside the gene matches. This CDR3 is CATTQGADTGELFF. CDR3 bases: TGTGCCACCACCCAGGGGGCCGACACCGGGGAGCTGTTTTTT.